This T cell receptor beta chain was identified in a study of T cells in tumors after PD-1 blockade (dated by TCRdb to the late 2010s). Turning to the overall study: Prior checkpoint blockade, systemic immunosuppressant use, and recent radiotherapy or other anti-cancer therapy within 4 weeks were grounds for patient exclusion. An average of about 28,000 TCR templates (range about 500-99,264) and roughly 6,000 unique clonotypes was obtained for tumor samples, roughly 18-fold deeper than single-cell TCR sequencing. The study performed paired single-cell RNA and TCR sequencing on site-matched tumors from BCC or SCC patients before and after anti-PD-1 therapy. Ongoing daily vismodegib 150 mg was also given to a subset of patients during anti-PD-1 treatment. RECIST version 1.1 was the standard used to evaluate clinical response. Patients received pembrolizumab 200 mg every 3 weeks or cemiplimab 350 mg every 2 weeks.

The CDR3 starts with the cysteine, ends with the phenylalanine, and has 13 residues. Only the CDR3 portion is preserved as DNA: 39 bases, with reading frame beginning at the first base. Via the germline V gene (reference sequence), CDR1 is MNHEY and CDR2 SMNVEV. The junction shows trimming of 5 bases on V and 4 bases on J, plus 11 bases between the germline ends. In regard to this clone: Its antigen remains undetermined. Qualities for individual bases were not recorded, and no much larger clone is one base off.

The time point label for this specimen denotes: first of two post-therapy site-matched biopsies roughly 2 months apart. Before and after PD-1 blockade, tumor biopsies came from the same primary tumor, making the samples site-matched. For bulk TCRbeta sequencing, genomic DNA was extracted from tumor biopsies or peripheral blood, and input amounts ranged from about 616 ng to 6,500 ng. Leftover biopsy material went through bulk TCRbeta sequencing, with the goal of boosting sensitivity for rare clonotypes relative to single-cell TCR sequencing. All patients had histologically proven advanced or metastatic basal or squamous cell carcinoma and were poor candidates for surgical resection. Of the approximately 10 patients making up the basal cell carcinoma cohort, roughly eight underwent bulk tumor TCR sequencing. Fresh biopsies were taken from the primary tumor site, and part of the biopsy material was kept in RNAlater for exome and bulk TCR sequencing.

Summary of the overall study and its limitations: Where the novel T cell clones came from was not identified, and possible sources could include lymphoid organs or rare unexpanded clones inside the tumor or in the tumor periphery. Around 43% of tumor TCR clonotypes were found in blood, and some novel exhausted tumor clones appeared in pre-treatment blood, suggesting peripheral recruitment. Clonal replacement was observed only between pre- and post-treatment samples and not between two pre-treatment samples, a pattern that was regarded as arguing against biopsy timing or location artifacts. Exhausted CD8+ clones expanded after therapy were found to be mostly novel clonotypes undetected pre-treatment, suggesting clonal replacement rather than reinvigoration of pre-existing clones.

The immunoSEQ platform was used to carry out deep TCRbeta sequencing. Per the original workflow: For further analysis, only productive rearrangements were exported from the immunoSEQ Analyzer. A two-sided binomial test at Bonferroni-corrected P below 0.01 was used to call clones with significant expansion or contraction between timepoints. T cell phenotypes were assigned to bulk TCRbeta clonotypes by matching the clonotypes to single-cell RNA+TCR-seq clones with the same TCRbeta sequence. Clone enrichment in tumor was calculated as tumor frequency divided by PBMC frequency from bulk TCR sequencing. GLIPH was used to sort TCRs into specificity groups, which are clusters of distinct TCRs that likely recognize common antigens through shared CDR3 motifs. TCRdb took this table from immuneACCESS and kept in-frame rearrangements with V and J called. Such tables lack part of the clones; where checked against another copy, unresolved V genes explain under half of the gap, and the rest is unexplained. V and J calls and clone size are as listed in that table; D and trimming were resolved from the DNA. This sample lists more than 2,000 clones; 70% to 80% were detected once. The ten most abundant clones make up roughly 15% of the sample.

Sequences were derived from tumor tissue, sampled after anti-PD-1 treatment. The clonotype originates from a human donor with basal cell carcinoma. The rearranged segments are TRBV27 and TRBJ1-2, with TRBD1 perhaps the D gene, on 5 matching bases. The sequenced DNA is TGTGCCAGCAGTCCTCAGGGTATCTATGGCTACACCTTC. This encodes CASSPQGIYGYTF.